One and the same sample provided the 25 T cell receptor beta chains below, sequenced in a study of post-analysis software for immune sequencing data. No antigen is known for these receptors. Libraries were made from TCR beta cDNA, and they carried unique molecular identifiers. Each CDR3 protein is one row after TCRdb ran MiXCR on the PCR reads. The sample holds about 820,000 distinct CDR3 sequences, about 53% seen once. Notes on the study in general: Four to six TRBV segments were more frequent in patients than controls; TRBV5-6, TRBV5-1 and TRBV20-1 belonged to this group.

The sequenced material came from blood. The receptors come from a girl aged 5-17 years with multiple sclerosis.

V and J are TRBV10-3 and TRBJ2-1; D is possibly TRBD1 or TRBD2 (5 bases each). V was cut by 0 bases and J by 8 bases, with 20 bases left in between. This CDR3 spans 17 amino acids. CDR1 ENHRY and CDR2 SYGVKD come from the germline V gene. The CDR3 region has the DNA TGTGCCATCAGTGAGTCGATCTCCGGGACGGGGAGAGATGAGCAGTTCTTC. Translating it yields CAISESISGTGRDEQFF.

The chain joins TRBV29-1 to TRBJ2-5; D may be TRBD2 (5 bases). The CDR3 sequence is 12 residues long. V lost 6 bases to trimming and J lost 0 bases, with 8 bases between them. The V gene's germline CDR1 is SQVTM and CDR2 ANQGSEA. The CDR3 DNA is TGCAGCGTAGAGGACTACCAAGAGACCCAGTACTTC. As protein: CSVEDYQETQYF.

The sample holds one count of this clonotype. The chain combines TRBV29-1 with TRBJ2-7; TRBD1 matches 7 bases. The CDR3 runs 16 residues. The trim removed 0 bases at V and 0 bases at J, leaving 8 bases unmatched. CDR1 and CDR2 (germline): SQVTM, ANQGSEA. The CDR3 here is CSVEDRGRGSSYEQYF. The CDR3 DNA is TGCAGCGTTGAAGATCGTGGCAGGGGGTCCTCCTACGAGCAGTACTTC.

The chain has TRBV7-3 and TRBJ2-5; D remains ambiguous. Per the germline V gene, CDR1 is SGHTA and CDR2 is FQGTGA. The CDR3 extends over 12 amino acids. Trimming cost V 5 bases and J 5 bases, with 9 bases left between them. The CDR3 region is CASSHQRETQYF. DNA for the CDR3: TGTGCCAGCAGCCATCAACGTGAGACCCAGTACTTC.

This chain joins TRBV9 and TRBJ2-5, with D possibly being TRBD2 (5 bases). The germline V gene has CDR1 SGDLS and CDR2 YYNGEE. V lost 0 bases to trimming and J lost 11 bases, with 17 bases between them. The CDR3 spans 14 residues. CDR3: CASSVDGGSNEQYF. CDR3 bases: TGTGCCAGCAGCGTAGACGGTGGGAGCAATGAGCAGTACTTC.

The rearrangement uses TRBV29-1 and TRBJ2-1, with 12 nucleotides matching TRBD2. Germline lookup yields CDR1 SQVTM and CDR2 ANQGSEA. CDR3 length: 12 amino acids. The J segment lost 6 bases and the V segment lost 6 bases, leaving 0 bases of the junction unmatched. The CDR3 spells CSVLAGGNEQFF. The CDR3 DNA reads TGCAGCGTACTAGCGGGAGGCAATGAGCAGTTCTTC.

The J gene is TRBJ2-1, the V gene TRBV6-2 or TRBV6-3, with D possibly being TRBD1 (6 bases). Germline V gives CDR1 MNHEY, CDR2 SVGEGT. The ends were cut back, 5 bases at V and 6 bases at J, with 14 bases in the middle. The CDR3 runs 14 residues. CDR3 DNA sequence: TGTGCCAGCAGTGACGCCGTAGGGGGCAATGAGCAGTTCTTC. It specifies CASSDAVGGNEQFF.

The chain links TRBV12-3 or TRBV12-4 to TRBJ2-1, with D perhaps assigned TRBD1 or TRBD2 (5 bases each). This CDR3 comprises 12 residues. V lost 3 bases to trimming and J lost 10 bases, with 10 bases between them. This CDR3 is CASSLGDVEQFF. Here the CDR3 DNA reads TGTGCCAGCAGTTTGGGGGACGTGGAGCAGTTCTTC.

This sequence joins TRBV9 and TRBJ2-3, with TRBD1 matching 9 bases. The V segment lost 4 bases and the J segment 0 bases; nucleotides outside the gene matches: 15. CDR3 length: 19 residues. Germline CDR1 reads SGDLS; CDR2 reads YYNGEE. For the CDR3, the DNA is TGTGCCAGCAGCACTACTACAGGGGGCGCGGAGAAAAGCACAGATACGCAGTATTTT. This codes for CASSTTTGGAEKSTDTQYF.

This clonotype was counted only a few times. The chain is built from TRBV20-1 and TRBJ2-5, with a tentative D call TRBD2 (5 bases). The CDR3 sequence is 13 residues long. Germline CDR1 reads DFQATT; CDR2 reads SNEGSKA (reference sequence). Trimming removed 3 bases at V and 2 bases at J, with 10 bases between. CDR3 region: CSASYPGQETQYF. CDR3 DNA: TGCAGTGCTAGCTACCCGGGGCAAGAGACCCAGTACTTC.

The gene calls are TRBV2 and TRBJ1-2, with a weak D call TRBD1 (6 bases). Between the trimmed V and J ends, which lost 4 bases and 4 bases, there was a span of 10 bases. The CDR3 sequence is 13 residues long. Germline values: CDR1 SNHLY, CDR2 FYNNEI. This CDR3 is CASSVGAGYGYTF. The CDR3 bases are TGTGCCAGCAGTGTGGGGGCCGGCTATGGCTACACCTTC.

The chain has TRBV7-7 and TRBJ2-1; TRBD2 matches 7 bases. J gave up 7 bases and V 5 bases, and 14 bases lay outside the gene matches. The germline V gene has CDR1 SSHAT and CDR2 FNYEAQ (reference sequence). This CDR3 region has 16 residues. CDR3: CASSPGRGRAGNEQFF. CDR3 in DNA: TGTGCCAGCAGCCCCGGCCGTGGGCGAGCGGGGAATGAGCAGTTCTTC.

A single count supports this clonotype. The chain links TRBV15 to TRBJ2-1; D may correspond to TRBD1 or TRBD2 (5 bases each). This CDR3 spans 15 amino acids. The germline V gene encodes CDR1 LNHNV and CDR2 YYDKDF (reference sequence). The V and J ends lost 0 bases and 4 bases respectively, with 10 bases between them. The CDR3 DNA reads as TGTGCCACCAGCAGAGATCGAGGGGTTTACAATGAGCAGTTCTTC. Translated, it gives CATSRDRGVYNEQFF.

This clonotype was recorded at least ten times. The chain links TRBV6-4 to TRBJ2-3, with D perhaps TRBD1 or TRBD2 (5 bases each). Germline CDR1 and CDR2: MRHNA and SNTAGT. Trimming took off 0 bases at V and 3 bases at J, with 10 bases between the two ends. CDR3 length: 15 residues. CDR3 coding DNA: TGTGCCAGCAGTGACTCTGCCGAGGGGACAGATACGCAGTATTTT. Its translation is CASSDSAEGTDTQYF.

This chain links TRBV14 with TRBJ2-6, with 8 positions matching TRBD1. The J segment lost 12 bases and the V segment lost 1 base, leaving 2 bases of the junction unmatched. This CDR3 contains 13 residues. Germline V gene sequence: CDR1 SGHDN, CDR2 FVKESK. CDR3 bases: TGTGCCAGCAGCCAAGCAGGGGGCGGCGTCCTGACTTTC. As protein: CASSQAGGGVLTF.

The chain recombines TRBV12-3 or TRBV12-4 with TRBJ1-2, with 9 bases fitting TRBD1. The CDR3 is 15 residues long. Germline trimming cut 6 bases from V and 4 bases from J; bases unmatched to any gene: 9. The CDR3 here is CASRPLGTGTYGYTF. The CDR3 DNA reads TGTGCCAGCAGACCTCTGGGGACAGGGACCTATGGCTACACCTTC.

This chain joins TRBV2 and TRBJ1-1, with D possibly TRBD1 on 5 matching bases. The ends were cut back, 1 base at V and 8 bases at J, with 8 bases in the middle. This CDR3 spans 12 amino acids. Germline V gene sequence: CDR1 SNHLY, CDR2 FYNNEI. CDR3 protein: CASSEVTGEAFF. CDR3 nucleotides: TGTGCCAGCAGTGAAGTTACAGGAGAAGCTTTCTTT. The entire variable domain, with the rest obtained from reference TRBV2 and TRBJ1-1, is as follows: EPEVTQTPSHQVTQMGQEVILRCVPISNHLYFYWYRQILGQKVEFLVSFYNNEISEKSEIFDDQFSVERPDGSNFTLKIRSTKLEDSAMYFCASSEVTGEAFFGQGTRLTVV.

J is TRBJ1-5 and V is TRBV28; TRBD1 aligns across 11 bases. This CDR3 comprises 17 residues. Germline CDR1 MDHEN, CDR2 SYDVKM. J was trimmed by 7 bases and V by 5 bases; bases with no gene match: 13. The CDR3 DNA sequence: TGTGCCAGCAGTCAGGACAGGGGGCATGCCCTAAGGCAGCCCCAGCATTTT. Protein sequence: CASSQDRGHALRQPQHF.

As concerns this clonotype: A junction boundary mismatches the germline segment, possibly from a read error. The CDR3 here is CASSQQGYTETFF. The CDR3 DNA follows: TGTGCCAGCAGCCAGCAGGGGTACACTGAAACTTTCTTT. The gene calls are TRBV14 and TRBJ1-1, with TRBD1 as a possible D gene (6 bases). Looked up from germline, CDR1 is SGHDN and CDR2 is FVKESK. This CDR3 has 13 amino acids. Full variable domain (missing parts from reference TRBV14 and TRBJ1-1): EAGVTQFPSHSVIEKGQTVTLRCDPISGHDNLYWYRRVMGKEIKFLLHFVKESKQDESGMPNNRFLAERTGGTYSTLKVQPAELEDSGVYFCASSQQGYTETFFGQGTRLTVV.

The rearrangement links TRBV5-1 to TRBJ2-1, with D perhaps TRBD1 or TRBD2 (5 bases each). The CDR3 loop spans 16 amino acids. V was cut by 1 base and J by 2 bases, with 13 bases left in between. Looked up from germline, CDR1 is SGHRS and CDR2 is YFSETQ. Here the CDR3 DNA reads TGCGCCAGCAGCTTGTCAGGGACGGGCCCCTACAATGAGCAGTTCTTC. It encodes CASSLSGTGPYNEQFF.

The genes are TRBV29-1 and TRBJ1-2; unclear D gene. CDR3 length: 12 residues. Germline V gives CDR1 SQVTM, CDR2 ANQGSEA. V was cut by 6 bases and J by 0 bases, with 8 bases left in between. The CDR3 region has the DNA TGCAGCGTCCCAGTCACTAACTATGGCTACACCTTC. This gives the protein CSVPVTNYGYTF.

This chain connects TRBV29-1 to TRBJ2-7; D is ambiguous. The CDR3 is made up of 12 amino acids. The V and J ends lost 7 bases and 3 bases respectively, with 13 bases between them. Per the germline V gene, CDR1 is SQVTM and CDR2 is ANQGSEA. The DNA for the CDR3 is TGCAGCGCTCGGACGGCGGACTACGAGCAGTACTTC. Protein product: CSARTADYEQYF.

This clonotype appeared a few times. The chain joins TRBV20-1 to TRBJ2-7; 7 bases align to TRBD1. Germline V gene data show CDR1 as DFQATT and CDR2 as SNEGSKA (reference sequence). V lost 6 bases and J lost 0; bases outside the gene matches: 8. The CDR3 length is 14 residues. CDR3 residues: CSALGQTSSYEQYF. DNA for the CDR3: TGCAGTGCCCTGGGACAGACGAGCTCCTACGAGCAGTACTTC.

This chain connects TRBV13 to TRBJ1-4; D ambiguous. Trimming took 5 bases from V and 7 from J, leaving 14 bases between them. The CDR3 has 14 amino acids. Per germline, CDR1 PRHDT and CDR2 FYEKMQ (reference sequence). Written as DNA, the CDR3 is TGTGCCAGCAGCCTTGCCCCTGGGAGTGAAAAACTGTTTTTT. This codes for CASSLAPGSEKLFF.

The count of this clonotype is one. V is TRBV20-1 and J is TRBJ2-7; D may be TRBD2 (7 bases). The ends were cut back, 5 bases at V and 7 bases at J, with 24 bases in the middle. This CDR3 is built from 15 residues. The germline gives CDR1 DFQATT, CDR2 SNEGSKA (reference sequence). In nucleotides, the CDR3 is TGCAGTGCTGACCCTATGGGGGGGGGCCACAATGAGCAGTACTTC. Amino acids: CSADPMGGGHNEQYF.